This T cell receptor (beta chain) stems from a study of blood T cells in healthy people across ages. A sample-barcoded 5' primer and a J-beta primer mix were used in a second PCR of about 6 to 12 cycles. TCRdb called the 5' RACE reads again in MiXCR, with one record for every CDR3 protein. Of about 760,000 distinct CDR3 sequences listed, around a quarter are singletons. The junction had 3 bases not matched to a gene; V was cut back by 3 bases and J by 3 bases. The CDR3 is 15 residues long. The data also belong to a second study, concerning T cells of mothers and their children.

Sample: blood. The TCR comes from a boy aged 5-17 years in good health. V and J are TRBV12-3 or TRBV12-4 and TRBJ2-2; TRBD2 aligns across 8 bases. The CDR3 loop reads CASSFAGGDTGELFF. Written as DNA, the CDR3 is TGTGCCAGCAGTTTCGCGGGAGGTGACACCGGGGAGCTGTTTTTT.